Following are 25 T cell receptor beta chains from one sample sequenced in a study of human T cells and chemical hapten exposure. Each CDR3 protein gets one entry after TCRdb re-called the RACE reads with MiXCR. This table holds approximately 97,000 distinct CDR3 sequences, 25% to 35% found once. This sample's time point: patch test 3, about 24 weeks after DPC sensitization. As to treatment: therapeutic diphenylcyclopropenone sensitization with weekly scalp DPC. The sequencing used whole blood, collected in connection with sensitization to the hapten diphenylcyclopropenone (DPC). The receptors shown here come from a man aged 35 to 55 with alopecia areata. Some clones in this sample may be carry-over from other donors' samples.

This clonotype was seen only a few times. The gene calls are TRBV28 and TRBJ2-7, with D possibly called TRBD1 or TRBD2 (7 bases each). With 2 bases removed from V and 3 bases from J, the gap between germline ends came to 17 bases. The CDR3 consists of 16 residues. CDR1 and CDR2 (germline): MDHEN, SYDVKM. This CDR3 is CASSLAPRGGSYEQYF. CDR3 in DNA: TGTGCCAGCAGTTTAGCCCCCAGGGGGGGGAGCTACGAGCAGTACTTC.

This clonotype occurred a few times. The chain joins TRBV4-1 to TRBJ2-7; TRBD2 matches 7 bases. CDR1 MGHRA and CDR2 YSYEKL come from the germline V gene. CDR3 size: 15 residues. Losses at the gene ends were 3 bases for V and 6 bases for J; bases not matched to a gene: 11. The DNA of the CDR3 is TGCGCCAGCAGCCATCGGCAGACTAGCAAGGGCGAGCAGTACTTC. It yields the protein CASSHRQTSKGEQYF.

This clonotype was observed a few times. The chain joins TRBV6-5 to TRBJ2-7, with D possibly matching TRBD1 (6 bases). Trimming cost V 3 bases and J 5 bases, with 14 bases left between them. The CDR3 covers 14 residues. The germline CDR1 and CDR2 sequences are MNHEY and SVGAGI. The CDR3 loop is CASSYAGVRDEQYF. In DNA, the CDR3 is TGTGCCAGCAGTTATGCAGGGGTTCGGGACGAGCAGTACTTC.

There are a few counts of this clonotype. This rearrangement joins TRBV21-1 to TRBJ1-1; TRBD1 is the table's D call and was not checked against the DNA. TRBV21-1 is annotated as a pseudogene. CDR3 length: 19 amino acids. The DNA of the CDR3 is TGTGCCAGCAGCAAAAGGGGGCAGGTGGAGGGAGATCCGGACACTGAAGCTTTCTTT. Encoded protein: CASSKRGQVEGDPDTEAFF.

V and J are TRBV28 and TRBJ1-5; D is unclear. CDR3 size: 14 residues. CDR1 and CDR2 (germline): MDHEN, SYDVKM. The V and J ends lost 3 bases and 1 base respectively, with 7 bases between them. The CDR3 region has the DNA TGTGCCAGCAGTTTGATACGGAGCAATCAGCCCCAGCATTTT. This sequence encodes CASSLIRSNQPQHF.

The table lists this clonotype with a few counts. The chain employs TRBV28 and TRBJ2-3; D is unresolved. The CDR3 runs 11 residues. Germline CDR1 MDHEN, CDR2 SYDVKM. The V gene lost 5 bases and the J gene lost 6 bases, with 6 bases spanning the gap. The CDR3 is CASSPHDTQYF. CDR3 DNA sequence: TGTGCCAGCAGTCCCCACGATACGCAGTATTTT.

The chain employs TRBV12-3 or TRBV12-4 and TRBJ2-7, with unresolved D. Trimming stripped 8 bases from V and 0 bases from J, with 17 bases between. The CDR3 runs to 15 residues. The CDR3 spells CASAPERPGSYEQYF. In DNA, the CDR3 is TGTGCCAGCGCCCCCGAGAGGCCAGGCTCCTACGAGCAGTACTTC.

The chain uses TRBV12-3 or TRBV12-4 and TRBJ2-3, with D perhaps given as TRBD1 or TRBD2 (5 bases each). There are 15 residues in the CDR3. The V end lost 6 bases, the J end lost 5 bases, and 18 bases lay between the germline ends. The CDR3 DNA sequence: TGTGCCAGCAGGACGACAGTGGAGGTCATAGATACGCAGTATTTT. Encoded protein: CASRTTVEVIDTQYF.

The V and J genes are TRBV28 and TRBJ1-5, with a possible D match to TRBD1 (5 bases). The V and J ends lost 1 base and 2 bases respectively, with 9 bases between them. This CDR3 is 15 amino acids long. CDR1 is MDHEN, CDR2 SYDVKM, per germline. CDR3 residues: CASSLYDSRNQPQHF. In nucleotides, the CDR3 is TGTGCCAGCAGTTTATACGACAGCCGCAATCAGCCCCAGCATTTT.

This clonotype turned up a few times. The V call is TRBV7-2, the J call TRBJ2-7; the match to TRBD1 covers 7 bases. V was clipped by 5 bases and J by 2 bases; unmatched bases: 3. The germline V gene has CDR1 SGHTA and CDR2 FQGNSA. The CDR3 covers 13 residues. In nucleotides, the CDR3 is TGTGCCAGCAGCACTCAGGGGGCCTACGAGCAGTACTTC. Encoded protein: CASSTQGAYEQYF.

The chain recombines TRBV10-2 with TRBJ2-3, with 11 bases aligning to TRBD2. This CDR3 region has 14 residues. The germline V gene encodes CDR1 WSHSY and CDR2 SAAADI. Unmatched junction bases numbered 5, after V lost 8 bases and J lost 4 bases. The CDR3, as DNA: TGCGCCAGCGGCACTAGCGGGAGTTCAGATACGCAGTATTTT. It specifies CASGTSGSSDTQYF.

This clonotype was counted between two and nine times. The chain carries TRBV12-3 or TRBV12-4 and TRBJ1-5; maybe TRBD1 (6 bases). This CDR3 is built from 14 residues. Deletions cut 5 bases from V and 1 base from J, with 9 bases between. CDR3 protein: CASSRTASNQPQHF. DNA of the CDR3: TGTGCCAGCAGTAGGACAGCGAGCAATCAGCCCCAGCATTTT.

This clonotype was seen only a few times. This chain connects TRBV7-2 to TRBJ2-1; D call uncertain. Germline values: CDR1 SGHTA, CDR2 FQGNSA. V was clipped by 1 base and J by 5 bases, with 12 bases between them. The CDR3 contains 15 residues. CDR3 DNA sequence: TGTGCCAGCAGCTTAGTCAATAGGGCAGACAATGAGCAGTTCTTC. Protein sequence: CASSLVNRADNEQFF.

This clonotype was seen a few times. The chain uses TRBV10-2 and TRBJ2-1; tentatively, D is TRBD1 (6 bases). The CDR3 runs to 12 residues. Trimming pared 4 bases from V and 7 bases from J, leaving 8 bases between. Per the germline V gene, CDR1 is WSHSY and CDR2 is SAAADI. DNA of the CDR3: TGCGCCAGCAGTGTCACAGGGAATGAGCAGTTCTTC. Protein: CASSVTGNEQFF.

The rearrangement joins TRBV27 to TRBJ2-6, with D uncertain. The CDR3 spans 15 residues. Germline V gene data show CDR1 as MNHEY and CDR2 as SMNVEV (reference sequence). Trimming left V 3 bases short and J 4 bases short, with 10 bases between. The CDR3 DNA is TGTGCCAGCAGTTTTCAGGCGGCCGGGGCCAACGTCCTGACTTTC. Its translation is CASSFQAAGANVLTF.

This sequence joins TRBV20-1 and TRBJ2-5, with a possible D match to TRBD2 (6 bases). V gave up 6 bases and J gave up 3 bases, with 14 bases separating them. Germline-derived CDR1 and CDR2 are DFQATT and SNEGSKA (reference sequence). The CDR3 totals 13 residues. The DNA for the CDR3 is TGCAGTGCCAGGGAATCGGGGGAAGAGACCCAGTACTTC. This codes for CSARESGEETQYF.

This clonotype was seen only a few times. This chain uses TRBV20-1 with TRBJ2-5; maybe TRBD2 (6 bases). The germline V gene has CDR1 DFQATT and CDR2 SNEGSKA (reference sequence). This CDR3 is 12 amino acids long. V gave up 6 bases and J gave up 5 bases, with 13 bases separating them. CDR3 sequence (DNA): TGCAGTGCCACGGACTATTTGGAGACCCAGTACTTC. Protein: CSATDYLETQYF.

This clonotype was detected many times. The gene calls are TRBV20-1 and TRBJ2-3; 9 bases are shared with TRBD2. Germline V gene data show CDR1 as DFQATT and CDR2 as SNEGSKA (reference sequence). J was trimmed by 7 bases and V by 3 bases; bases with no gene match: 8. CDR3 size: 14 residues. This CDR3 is CSASAGGPENTQYF. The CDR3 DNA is TGCAGTGCTAGTGCGGGAGGGCCGGAAAATACGCAGTATTTT.

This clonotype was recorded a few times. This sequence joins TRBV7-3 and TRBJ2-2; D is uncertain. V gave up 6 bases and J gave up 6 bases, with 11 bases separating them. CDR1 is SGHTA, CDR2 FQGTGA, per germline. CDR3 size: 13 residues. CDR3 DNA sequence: TGTGCCAGCAGTGAAAGTGGACCCGGGGAGCTGTTTTTT. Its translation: CASSESGPGELFF.

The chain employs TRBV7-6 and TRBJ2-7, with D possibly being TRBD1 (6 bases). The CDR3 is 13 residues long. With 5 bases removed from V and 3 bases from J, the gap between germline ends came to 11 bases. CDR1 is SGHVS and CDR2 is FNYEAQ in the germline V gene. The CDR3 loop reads CASSHIGGYEQYF. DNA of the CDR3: TGTGCCAGCAGCCACATAGGGGGCTACGAGCAGTACTTC. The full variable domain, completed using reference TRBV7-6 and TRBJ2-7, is GAGVSQSPRYKVTKRGQDVALRCDPISGHVSLYWYRQALGQGPEFLTYFNYEAQQDKSGLPNDRFSAERPEGSISTLTIQRTEQRDSAMYRCASSHIGGYEQYFGPGTRLTVT.

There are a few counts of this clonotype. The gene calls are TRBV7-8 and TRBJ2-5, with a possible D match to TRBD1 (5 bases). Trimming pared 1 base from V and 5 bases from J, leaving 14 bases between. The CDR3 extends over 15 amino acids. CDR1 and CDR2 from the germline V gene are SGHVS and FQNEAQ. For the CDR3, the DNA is TGTGCCAGCAGCTTAGGGGGCGGACACGGGGAGACCCAGTACTTC. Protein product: CASSLGGGHGETQYF.

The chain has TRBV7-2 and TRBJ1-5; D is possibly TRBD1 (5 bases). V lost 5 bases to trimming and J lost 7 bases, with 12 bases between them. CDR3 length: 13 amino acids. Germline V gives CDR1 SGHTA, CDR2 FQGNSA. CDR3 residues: CASSQRGGQPQHF. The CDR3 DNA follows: TGTGCCAGCAGCCAAAGGGGCGGCCAGCCCCAGCATTTT.

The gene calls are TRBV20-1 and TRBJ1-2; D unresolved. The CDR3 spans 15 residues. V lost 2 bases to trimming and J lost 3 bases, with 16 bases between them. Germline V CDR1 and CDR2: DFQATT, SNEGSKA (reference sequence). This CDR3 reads CSARTIAALDYGYTF. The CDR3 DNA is TGCAGTGCTAGAACTATTGCAGCTCTGGACTATGGCTACACCTTC.

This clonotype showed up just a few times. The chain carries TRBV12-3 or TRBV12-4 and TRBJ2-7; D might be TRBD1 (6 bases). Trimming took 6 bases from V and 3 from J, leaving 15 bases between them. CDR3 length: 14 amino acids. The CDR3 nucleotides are TGTGCCAGCAGCCCCGGACAGTTAAACTACGAGCAGTACTTC. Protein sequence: CASSPGQLNYEQYF.

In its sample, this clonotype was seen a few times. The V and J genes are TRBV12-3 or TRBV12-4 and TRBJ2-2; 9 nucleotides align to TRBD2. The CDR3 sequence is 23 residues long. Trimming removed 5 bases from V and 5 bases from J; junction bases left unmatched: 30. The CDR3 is CASSPRQGQDLFRAGGITGELFF. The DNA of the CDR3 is TGTGCCAGCAGTCCTCGACAAGGACAGGATCTTTTTCGAGCGGGAGGAATAACCGGGGAGCTGTTTTTT.